This TCR beta chain is drawn from a study of OX40 agonist ivuxolimab in advanced cancers. General study points: Compared with CD4+, CD8+ T cells on average had more expanded clones.

On this clone: Its cognate antigen is unknown.

Germline CDR1 MDHEN, CDR2 SYDVKM. V was clipped by 1 base and J by 9 bases, with 12 bases between them. CDR3 length equals 13 residues. Method: immunoSEQ multiplex PCR; TCRdb's copy keeps in-frame clones and lacks some. The sample has approximately 72,000 clones; 84% are singletons. The chain is built from TRBV28 and TRBJ1-1; D is unresolved. This specimen consisted of CD4+ or CD8+ T cells sorted from blood, obtained in a trial of the OX40 agonist ivuxolimab. This TCR derives from an adult with an advanced solid tumor such as melanoma, head and neck, liver or kidney cancer. CDR3 DNA: TGTGCCAGCAGTTTATCTGGACTGGAAAAAGCTTTCTTT. It specifies CASSLSGLEKAFF.